One sample yielded the 32 T cell receptor beta chains listed below, sequenced in a study of T cell repertoires in cytomegalovirus infection. TCRdb re-analysed the reads in MiXCR, keeping a single row per CDR3 protein. Of about 260,000 distinct CDR3 sequences detected, roughly 10% appear once; the ten largest clones hold over 13%. Specimen: PBMCs. These receptor sequences come from a human donor in good health (CMV status not recorded). Some clones in this sample may be carry-over from other donors' samples.

This clonotype was detected ten times or more. The chain joins TRBV5-4 to TRBJ2-5, with TRBD1 matching over 8 bases. Germline CDR1 SGHNT, CDR2 YYREEE (reference sequence). After removal of 1 base from V and 5 bases from J, the junction contained 1 base not matched to a gene. The CDR3 loop spans 13 amino acids. The CDR3 nucleotides read TGTGCCAGCAGCTTGCAGGGGGCTGAGACCCAGTACTTC. Translation: CASSLQGAETQYF.

This clonotype was counted at least ten times. The rearrangement links TRBV7-2 to TRBJ2-1; 7 positions match TRBD1. V shed 4 bases and J 4 bases; nucleotides not matched to a gene: 10. The germline gives CDR1 SGHTA, CDR2 FQGNSA. This CDR3 region has 16 residues. DNA of the CDR3: TGTGCCAGCAGCTCGGAACGAGGACAGGCTTACAATGAGCAGTTCTTC. Protein product: CASSSERGQAYNEQFF.

This rearrangement joins TRBV28 to TRBJ2-3; 12 bases are shared with TRBD2. Germline CDR1 and CDR2: MDHEN and SYDVKM. This CDR3 spans 16 amino acids. The V and J ends lost 6 bases and 6 bases, in that order; junction bases with no gene match: 10. CDR3 in amino acids: CASSSQTSGGGDTQYF. In DNA form, the CDR3 reads TGTGCCAGCAGCTCACAGACTAGCGGGGGAGGCGATACGCAGTATTTT.

The sample holds many counts of this clonotype. The CDR3 coding sequence is TGTGCCAGCAGTTCCTTGCCGCATAGGCAGTTCTTC. It yields the protein CASSSLPHRQFF. The chain uses TRBV28 and TRBJ2-1, with D unclear. V was clipped by 4 bases and J by 12 bases, with 13 bases between them. In germline, CDR1 is MDHEN, CDR2 SYDVKM. The CDR3 contains 12 residues. The entire variable domain, with the rest obtained from reference TRBV28 and TRBJ2-1, is as follows: DVKVTQSSRYLVKRTGEKVFLECVQDMDHENMFWYRQDPGLGLRLIYFSYDVKMKEKGDIPEGYSVSREKKERFSLILESASTNQTSMYLCASSSLPHRQFFGPGTRLTVL.

This clonotype came up many times. The chain links TRBV7-8 to TRBJ1-1; D ambiguous. The CDR3 is 13 residues long. Deletions cut 5 bases from V and 0 bases from J, with 7 bases between. The germline CDR1 and CDR2 sequences are SGHVS and FQNEAQ. The CDR3 here is CASSPEMNTEAFF. CDR3 bases: TGTGCCAGCAGCCCCGAGATGAACACTGAAGCTTTCTTT.

This clonotype was picked up many times. The chain combines TRBV19 with TRBJ2-5; D call uncertain. The V gene's germline CDR1 is LNHDA and CDR2 SQIVND (reference sequence). This CDR3 region has 14 residues. V was pared by 3 bases and J by 2 bases, with 10 bases between. The CDR3 nucleotides are TGTGCCAGTAGTATTGTGGCGGAACAAGAGACCCAGTACTTC. Protein: CASSIVAEQETQYF.

This clonotype was recorded at least ten times. The genes are TRBV20-1 and TRBJ2-1; the match to TRBD2 covers 13 bases. The CDR3 consists of 18 residues. Germline V gene sequence: CDR1 DFQATT, CDR2 SNEGSKA (reference sequence). Trimming took 4 bases from V and 0 from J; bases not matched to a gene: 9. CDR3: CSATATGLAGSSYNEQFF. CDR3 nucleotides: TGCAGTGCTACGGCCACGGGACTAGCGGGGAGCTCCTACAATGAGCAGTTCTTC.

This clonotype showed up many times. J is TRBJ1-5 and V is TRBV7-2; possibly TRBD1 for D (5 bases). Germline V gene sequence: CDR1 SGHTA, CDR2 FQGNSA. V lost 3 bases to trimming and J lost 6 bases, with 9 bases between them. The CDR3 extends over 13 amino acids. CDR3 sequence (DNA): TGTGCCAGCAGCTTCCGGGGGGGTCAGCCCCAGCATTTT. Its protein is CASSFRGGQPQHF. The complete variable domain, with remaining parts taken from reference TRBV7-2 and TRBJ1-5, reads GAGVSQSPSNKVTEKGKDVELRCDPISGHTALYWYRQSLGQGLEFLIYFQGNSAPDKSGLPSDRFSAERTGGSVSTLTIQRTQQEDSAVYLCASSFRGGQPQHFGDGTRLSIL.

In this sample, this clonotype turned up many times. The chain combines TRBV20-1 with TRBJ2-4, with 8 nucleotides matching TRBD1. CDR1 is DFQATT and CDR2 is SNEGSKA in the germline V gene (reference sequence). CDR3 length equals 14 residues. The junction had 6 bases not matched to a gene; V was cut back by 5 bases and J by 3 bases. Here the CDR3 DNA reads TGCAGTGCTCCGCAACAGGGGGTCAAAAACATTCAGTACTTC. Translation: CSAPQQGVKNIQYF.

In this sample, this clonotype turned up many times. The V gene is TRBV28, the J gene TRBJ2-7, with TRBD2 as a possible D gene (6 bases). CDR1 and CDR2 from the germline V gene are MDHEN and SYDVKM. V was clipped by 6 bases and J by 0 bases, with 24 bases between them. There are 18 residues in the CDR3. The chain's CDR3 is CASSPAGWKRSDSYEQYF. The CDR3 DNA reads TGTGCCAGCAGCCCTGCGGGGTGGAAGAGGTCCGACTCCTACGAGCAGTACTTC.

This clonotype was detected a few times. The DNA of the CDR3 is TGTGCCAGCAGTTTAACAGGGTTTACAGATCAGCCCCAGCATTTT. Protein product: CASSLTGFTDQPQHF. The chain has TRBV28 and TRBJ1-5, with D possibly TRBD1 on 6 matching bases. In germline, CDR1 is MDHEN, CDR2 SYDVKM. The CDR3 consists of 15 residues. V lost 2 bases and J lost 5, with 13 bases in between.

The chain has TRBV25-1 and TRBJ1-2; a weak D match, TRBD1 (5 bases). Trimming removed 2 bases at V and 5 bases at J, with 15 bases between. Per the germline V gene, CDR1 is MGHDK and CDR2 is SYGVNS. The CDR3 has 15 residues. Written as DNA, the CDR3 is TGTGCCAGCAGTGAACCCAACGCAGGGAGATATGGCTACACCTTC. Its protein is CASSEPNAGRYGYTF.

Ten or more counts support this clonotype. CDR3 loop: CASSLDHRGFTEAFF. The CDR3, as DNA: TGTGCCAGCAGCTTAGATCACAGGGGTTTCACTGAAGCTTTCTTT. J is TRBJ1-1 and V is TRBV7-9; the match to TRBD1 covers 7 bases. With 1 base clipped from V and 4 bases from J, the junction kept 6 bases outside the gene matches. There are 15 residues in the CDR3. Germline V lookup: CDR1 SEHNR, CDR2 FQNEAQ (reference sequence).

This clonotype showed up many times. The chain employs TRBV7-2 and TRBJ2-3; no clear D. CDR1 is SGHTA, CDR2 FQGNSA, per germline. The CDR3 covers 15 residues. The V end lost 4 bases, the J end lost 6 bases, and 17 bases lay between the germline ends. In nucleotides, the CDR3 is TGTGCCAGCAGCTCCCGTCTCCCCGGAAAGGATACGCAGTATTTT. It is translated as CASSSRLPGKDTQYF.

This clonotype came up many times. V gene TRBV7-2 combines with J gene TRBJ2-1; tentative D call: TRBD1 (6 bases). The germline V gene encodes CDR1 SGHTA and CDR2 FQGNSA. CDR3 size: 16 residues. The V gene lost 1 base and the J gene lost 8 bases, with 18 bases spanning the gap. The DNA for the CDR3 is TGTGCCAGCAGCTTAGATGGTGGCGGCAGGGGACATGAGCAGTTCTTC. Translated, it gives CASSLDGGGRGHEQFF.

The chain employs TRBV6-2 or TRBV6-3 and TRBJ1-2; the D is unclear. V lost 4 bases to trimming and J lost 8 bases, with 14 bases between them. Germline V gene sequence: CDR1 MNHEY, CDR2 SVGEGT. The CDR3 has 13 residues. The CDR3 nucleotides are TGTGCCAGCAGTTCCCAGGCTTCGGGGGGCTACACCTTC. It specifies CASSSQASGGYTF.

V is TRBV19 and J is TRBJ1-5; the D gene is possibly TRBD1 (5 bases). Germline V gene sequence: CDR1 LNHDA, CDR2 SQIVND (reference sequence). The CDR3 covers 17 residues. The V end was cut by 1 base, the J end by 1 base, with 14 bases between. The CDR3 DNA is TGTGCCAGTAGTATAGGGGGGGGAACGGACAGCAATCAGCCCCAGCATTTT. This codes for CASSIGGGTDSNQPQHF.

This clonotype was counted a few times. The V call is TRBV27, the J call TRBJ1-5, with no clear D. CDR1 and CDR2 from the germline V gene are MNHEY and SMNVEV (reference sequence). The CDR3 covers 14 residues. Trimming took 3 bases from V and 2 from J, leaving 8 bases between them. The CDR3 DNA reads as TGTGCCAGCAGTTTTGGTCAGCGCAATCAGCCCCAGCATTTT. Amino acids: CASSFGQRNQPQHF.

This clonotype has just a few counts. DNA for the CDR3: TGCAGTGCTGGGACAGGGATGAGCTCCTACGAGCAGTACTTC. Its protein is CSAGTGMSSYEQYF. The chain has TRBV20-1 and TRBJ2-7; 9 nucleotides line up with TRBD1. J gave up 0 bases and V 5 bases, and 5 bases lay outside the gene matches. This CDR3 is 14 amino acids long. Germline CDR1 reads DFQATT; CDR2 reads SNEGSKA (reference sequence).

J is TRBJ2-4 and V is TRBV7-8; the D gene is possibly TRBD1 (5 bases). This CDR3 spans 16 amino acids. Trimming cost V 0 bases and J 1 base, with 10 bases left between them. Germline V lookup: CDR1 SGHVS, CDR2 FQNEAQ. DNA of the CDR3: TGTGCCAGCAGCTTAGCCCCAGGGAAGGCCAAAAACATTCAGTACTTC. Translating it yields CASSLAPGKAKNIQYF.

This clonotype was counted a few times. The J gene is TRBJ2-7, the V gene TRBV20-1; 9 bases fit TRBD2. The V gene's germline CDR1 is DFQATT and CDR2 SNEGSKA (reference sequence). This CDR3 spans 13 amino acids. The trim removed 7 bases at V and 3 bases at J, leaving 7 bases unmatched. In DNA, the CDR3 is TGCAGTGGTACCGGGACTAGCCTCTACGAGCAGTACTTC. Its translation: CSGTGTSLYEQYF.

The chain employs TRBV7-3 and TRBJ2-1; 10 nucleotides line up with TRBD2. The CDR3 loop spans 16 amino acids. V lost 4 bases to trimming and J lost 8 bases; unmatched junction nucleotides: 11. CDR1 SGHTA and CDR2 FQGTGA come from the germline V gene. The CDR3, as DNA: TGTGCCAGCAGCTCTAAGACTAGCGGGCCTTGGGATGAGCAGTTCTTC. Translation: CASSSKTSGPWDEQFF.

This clonotype was counted ten times or more. The chain recombines TRBV7-8 with TRBJ2-1; 8 bases align to TRBD2. CDR3 size: 14 residues. Trimming at V came to 5 bases and at J to 7 bases, leaving 7 bases not matched to a gene. The germline V gene has CDR1 SGHVS and CDR2 FQNEAQ. Here the CDR3 DNA reads TGTGCCAGCAGCCCGGGACTAGTCATAAATGAGCAGTTCTTC. Translated: CASSPGLVINEQFF. Variable domain in full (rest from reference TRBV7-8 and TRBJ2-1): GAGVSQSPRYKVAKRGQDVALRCDPISGHVSLFWYQQALGQGPEFLTYFQNEAQLDKSGLPSDRFFAERPEGSVSTLKIQRTQQEDSAVYLCASSPGLVINEQFFGPGTRLTVL.

This clonotype was detected ten times or more. The J gene is TRBJ2-1, the V gene TRBV7-2; TRBD2 matches 15 bases. CDR1 and CDR2 (germline): SGHTA, FQGNSA. V shed 5 bases and J 5 bases; nucleotides not matched to a gene: 7. CDR3 length: 17 residues. CDR3 sequence reads: CASSGRTSGGEHNEQFF. The CDR3 DNA sequence: TGTGCCAGCAGCGGACGGACTAGCGGGGGGGAGCACAATGAGCAGTTCTTC.

This clonotype came up a few times. The rearrangement links TRBV7-2 to TRBJ1-6, with 9 bases lining up with TRBD1. The CDR3 covers 15 residues. Germline V gene lookup returns CDR1 SGHTA and CDR2 FQGNSA. Trimming took 4 bases from V and 8 from J; bases not matched to a gene: 6. The CDR3 loop reads CASSSRGQGHSPLHF. CDR3 DNA sequence: TGTGCCAGCAGCTCCAGGGGACAGGGCCATTCACCCCTCCACTTT.

The J gene is TRBJ2-4, the V gene TRBV7-9, with D tentatively TRBD2 (6 bases). V lost 5 bases and J lost 7, with 18 bases in between. Germline CDR1 and CDR2: SEHNR and FQNEAQ (reference sequence). The CDR3 loop spans 15 amino acids. The CDR3 DNA follows: TGTGCCAGCAGCACCGAACTTAGTGGGGGGAACATTCAGTACTTC. Translating gives CASSTELSGGNIQYF.

This clonotype showed up many times. The chain carries TRBV7-2 and TRBJ1-5; D unclear. Germline CDR1 SGHTA, CDR2 FQGNSA. Trimming took 1 base from V and 0 from J, leaving 7 bases between them. The CDR3 is made up of 15 amino acids. In DNA, the CDR3 is TGTGCCAGCAGCTTAGACCTTAATAGCAATCAGCCCCAGCATTTT. The encoded protein is CASSLDLNSNQPQHF.

This clonotype was counted at least ten times. This chain joins TRBV7-2 and TRBJ1-1; 10 nucleotides match TRBD1. CDR3 length: 16 residues. The ends lost 5 bases at V and 1 base at J; junction bases unmatched: 7. The germline V gene has CDR1 SGHTA and CDR2 FQGNSA. The CDR3 region is CASSLWTGGGNTEAFF. In nucleotides, the CDR3 is TGTGCCAGCAGCCTCTGGACAGGGGGGGGGAACACTGAAGCTTTCTTT.

This clonotype was counted a few times. The chain uses TRBV29-1 and TRBJ2-1; TRBD2 matches 13 bases. Germline V gene lookup returns CDR1 SQVTM and CDR2 ANQGSEA. V was clipped by 7 bases and J by 6 bases; unmatched bases: 15. The CDR3 spans 17 residues. CDR3 protein: CSAPRLAGGSLGNEQFF. The CDR3 DNA reads as TGCAGCGCCCCGCGACTAGCGGGAGGATCGTTGGGCAATGAGCAGTTCTTC.

The chain has TRBV2 and TRBJ2-5, with TRBD1 matching 7 bases. V lost 1 base and J lost 5; bases outside the gene matches: 4. The CDR3 loop spans 14 amino acids. The germline V gene encodes CDR1 SNHLY and CDR2 FYNNEI. The CDR3 region has the DNA TGTGCCAGCAGTGAAGGGGACAGATCTGAGACCCAGTACTTC. Its protein product is CASSEGDRSETQYF.

In this sample, this clonotype turned up many times. This chain joins TRBV7-2 and TRBJ2-5; D is uncertain. CDR3 length: 17 residues. Trimming took 4 bases from V and 2 from J, leaving 20 bases between them. The germline V gene has CDR1 SGHTA and CDR2 FQGNSA. In DNA form, the CDR3 reads TGTGCCAGCAGCTCAAAGACCAGAGCGCCAGAACAAGAGACCCAGTACTTC. Amino acids: CASSSKTRAPEQETQYF.

This clonotype came up many times. The chain couples TRBV7-2 to TRBJ2-7; maybe TRBD1 (5 bases). This CDR3 region has 13 residues. Deletions cut 5 bases from V and 2 bases from J, with 10 bases between. In germline, CDR1 is SGHTA, CDR2 FQGNSA. In DNA, the CDR3 is TGTGCCAGCAGCACTCGACAGACCTACGAGCAGTACTTC. It codes for CASSTRQTYEQYF.